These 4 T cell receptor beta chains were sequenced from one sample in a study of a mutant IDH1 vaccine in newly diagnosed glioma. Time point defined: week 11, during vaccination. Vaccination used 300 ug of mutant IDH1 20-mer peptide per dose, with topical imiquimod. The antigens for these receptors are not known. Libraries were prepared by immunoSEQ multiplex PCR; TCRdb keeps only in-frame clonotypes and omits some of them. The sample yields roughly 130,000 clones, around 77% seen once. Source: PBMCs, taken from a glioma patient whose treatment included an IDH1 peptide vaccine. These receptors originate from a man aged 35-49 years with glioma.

CDR3 loop: CASSGLAGRFTGELFF. The CDR3 coding sequence is TGTGCCAGCAGTGGACTAGCGGGTAGATTCACCGGGGAGCTGTTTTTT. The V call is TRBV27, the J call TRBJ2-2, with 11 bases aligning to TRBD2. V shed 5 bases and J 4 bases; nucleotides not matched to a gene: 6. This CDR3 is built from 16 residues. Germline V gene data show CDR1 as MNHEY and CDR2 as SMNVEV (reference sequence).

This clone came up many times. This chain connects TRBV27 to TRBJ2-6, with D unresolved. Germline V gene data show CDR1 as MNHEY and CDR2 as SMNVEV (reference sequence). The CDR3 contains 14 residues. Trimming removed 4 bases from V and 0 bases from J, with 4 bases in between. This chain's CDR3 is CASSSLSGANVLTF. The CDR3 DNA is TGTGCCAGCAGTTCCCTCTCTGGGGCCAACGTCCTGACTTTC. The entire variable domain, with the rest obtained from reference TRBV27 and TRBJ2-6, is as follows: EAQVTQNPRYLITVTGKKLTVTCSQNMNHEYMSWYRQDPGLGLRQIYYSMNVEVTDKGDVPEGYKVSRKEKRNFPLILESPSPNQTSLYFCASSSLSGANVLTFGAGSRLTVL.

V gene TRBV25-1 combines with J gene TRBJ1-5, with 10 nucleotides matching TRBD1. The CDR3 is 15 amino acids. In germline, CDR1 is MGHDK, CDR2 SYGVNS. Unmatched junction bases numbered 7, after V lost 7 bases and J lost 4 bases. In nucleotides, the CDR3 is TGTGCCAGCACCGGGACAGGGGAAGGAAATCAGCCCCAGCATTTT. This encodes CASTGTGEGNQPQHF. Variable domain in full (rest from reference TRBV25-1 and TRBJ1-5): EADIYQTPRYLVIGTGKKITLECSQTMGHDKMYWYQQDPGMELHLIHYSYGVNSTEKGDLSSESTVSRIRTEHFPLTLESARPSHTSQYLCASTGTGEGNQPQHFGDGTRLSIL.

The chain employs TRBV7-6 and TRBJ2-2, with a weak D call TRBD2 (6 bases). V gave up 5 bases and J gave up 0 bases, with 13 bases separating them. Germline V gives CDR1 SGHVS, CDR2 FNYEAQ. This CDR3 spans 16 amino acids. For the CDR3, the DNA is TGTGCCAGCAGCCTGGGGGGAGCCTCGAACACCGGGGAGCTGTTTTTT. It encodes CASSLGGASNTGELFF. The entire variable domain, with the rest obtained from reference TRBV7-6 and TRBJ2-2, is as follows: GAGVSQSPRYKVTKRGQDVALRCDPISGHVSLYWYRQALGQGPEFLTYFNYEAQQDKSGLPNDRFSAERPEGSISTLTIQRTEQRDSAMYRCASSLGGASNTGELFFGEGSRLTVL.